The present entry profiles one TCR beta chain with its context. Its antigen is not known. The data originate from a study of CD8 T cells in ankylosing spondylitis. Study observations and caveats: Disease-linked clones proved CD8+ and comparatively uncommon in peripheral blood. Some motif variants were previously reported in reactive arthritis synovial fluid and blood. Ankylosing spondylitis blood seemed to carry a telltale TCR beta motif made of eight highly homologous variants.

The V end was cut by 1 base, the J end by 0 bases, with 2 bases between. This CDR3 has 13 amino acids. Germline CDR1 SGHDT, CDR2 YYEEEE. TCRdb independently ran MiXCR on the 5' RACE reads; one entry per CDR3 protein. The sample shows approximately 31,000 distinct CDR3 sequences, about 31% of them seen only once. The rearrangement links TRBV5-6 to TRBJ2-4, with D hard to call. The clonotype originates from a male donor with ankylosing spondylitis. Sequencing was performed on synovial fluid, either unsorted or a sorted T cell fraction (not recorded which). DNA of the CDR3: TGTGCCAGCAGCTTGATAGCCAAAAACATTCAGTACTTC. Its translation is CASSLIAKNIQYF.